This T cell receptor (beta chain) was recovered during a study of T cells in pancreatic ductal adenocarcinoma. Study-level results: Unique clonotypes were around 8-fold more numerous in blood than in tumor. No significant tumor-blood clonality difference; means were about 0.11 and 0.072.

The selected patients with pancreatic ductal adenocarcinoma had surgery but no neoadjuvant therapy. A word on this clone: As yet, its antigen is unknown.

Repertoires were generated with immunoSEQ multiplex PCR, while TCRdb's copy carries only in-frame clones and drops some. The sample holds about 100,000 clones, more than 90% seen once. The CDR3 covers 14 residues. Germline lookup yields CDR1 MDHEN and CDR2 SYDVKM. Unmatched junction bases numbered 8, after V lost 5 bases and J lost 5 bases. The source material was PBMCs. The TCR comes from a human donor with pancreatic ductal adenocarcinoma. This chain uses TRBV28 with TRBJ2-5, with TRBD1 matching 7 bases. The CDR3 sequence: CASSLPTGQETQYF. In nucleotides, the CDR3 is TGTGCCAGCAGTCTACCGACAGGGCAGGAGACCCAGTACTTC.